This T cell receptor (beta chain) is from a study of blood T cell repertoires in COVID-19. The wider study: From the United States, Italy and Spain came samples of acute and convalescent COVID-19.

The CDR3 is 14 residues long. Germline V gives CDR1 SGHTA, CDR2 FQGNSA. Trimming removed 8 bases from V and 5 bases from J; junction bases left unmatched: 9. Ages ranged from roughly 18 to 100 years, with residence in 24 US areas. Two negative PCRs, clearance, or symptom resolution characterized the recovered Cohort 3 donors. Clones were read by immunoSEQ multiplex PCR, and TCRdb kept only the in-frame ones, dropping some. The sample has around 200,000 clones, approximately 84% seen once. V gene TRBV7-2 combines with J gene TRBJ2-7, with 10 bases that match TRBD2. This TCR was recovered from a woman aged 30 to 39 who had recovered from COVID-19. Sequenced input: PBMCs or T cells enriched from blood (not recorded which). Here the CDR3 DNA reads TGTGCCAGCGGTAAAGCGGGAGGGTCCAACGAGCAGTACTTC. Translated, it gives CASGKAGGSNEQYF.